This T cell receptor beta chain was obtained from a study of blood T cell repertoires in COVID-19. Study details: The study drew acute and convalescent COVID-19 samples from the United States, Italy and Spain. T cells, B-cell-depleted T cells, or PBMCs provided the cDNA or gDNA that served as material.

CDR1 is SQVTM, CDR2 ANQGSEA, per germline. The length of the CDR3 is 15 residues. V was clipped by 3 bases and J by 0 bases; unmatched bases: 5. This clone was picked up one time. The authors' processing: Nucleated cell number was recorded as an estimate derived from reference gene primer amplification. Libraries were prepared by immunoSEQ multiplex PCR; TCRdb keeps only in-frame clonotypes and omits some of them. That table gives V, J and clone size, and the DNA gave D and trimming. The sample lists 150,000 to 200,000 clones, around 86% occurring once. The rearrangement links TRBV29-1 to TRBJ2-1; 7 bases match TRBD1. The material sequenced was peripheral blood. This receptor was taken from a young man with acute or convalescent COVID-19. In DNA, the CDR3 is TGCAGCGTTGATGACGCAGGGGGCTCCTACAATGAGCAGTTCTTC. It codes for CSVDDAGGSYNEQFF.